This TCR beta chain comes out of a study of cytomegalovirus exposure and HLA in healthy donors. For the study at large: Early released data comprised about 84 million unique TCRs from HLA-typed donors.

It was with 60 Vbeta and 13 Jbeta primers that the PCR ran. The assay was immunoSEQ multiplex PCR, and TCRdb's table has in-frame clones only and misses some. The repertoire holds 140,000 to 150,000 clones, with roughly 10% as singletons. This CDR3 comprises 14 residues. Germline V CDR1 and CDR2: PRHDT, FYEKMQ (reference sequence). Unmatched junction bases numbered 5, after V lost 4 bases and J lost 5 bases. This clone was seen a few times. V and J are TRBV13 and TRBJ2-7, with 10 bases lining up with TRBD2. This receptor was taken from a man aged 45 to 65 in good health and CMV-seronegative. The sample taken for sequencing was PBMCs. The CDR3 loop reads CASSSGLASDEQYF. For the CDR3, the DNA is TGTGCCAGCAGCTCGGGACTAGCGTCAGACGAGCAGTACTTC. The whole variable domain, filled in from reference TRBV13 and TRBJ2-7, reads AAGVIQSPRHLIKEKRETATLKCYPIPRHDTVYWYQQGPGQDPQFLISFYEKMQSDKGSIPDRFSAQQFSDYHSELNMSSLELGDSALYFCASSSGLASDEQYFGPGTRLTVT.